What follows describes a single T cell receptor beta chain. Its matching antigen is unknown. With 5 bases clipped from V and 2 bases from J, the junction kept 5 bases outside the gene matches. Germline lookup yields CDR1 MDHEN and CDR2 SYDVKM. The CDR3 is made up of 15 amino acids. The sample belongs to a study of a mutant IDH1 vaccine in newly diagnosed glioma. Study-wide background: Beginning 4-6 weeks after radiotherapy alone, or with temozolomide cycles, vaccination took place. Patients under treatment included around 60% males and approximately 40% females and had a mean age of around 40 years. Study-level results: The occurrence of vaccine-induced immune responses was seen in 93.3% of patients. There seemed to be no relation between pseudoprogression and changes in top peripheral T cell clonotypes.

Time point indicated: week 47, end of study. A 20-mer mutant IDH1 peptide at 300 ug was injected subcutaneously with topical imiquimod. Data came from immunoSEQ multiplex PCR; TCRdb stores just in-frame clones and leaves some out. The sample consists of approximately 52,000 clones, 76% of them appearing once. The clonotype comes from a woman aged 40 to 50 with glioma. Some clones in this sample may be carry-over from other donors' samples. The chain has TRBV28 and TRBJ1-2, with 10 bases aligning to TRBD1. Here the sequenced sample was PBMCs, taken from a glioma patient whose treatment included an IDH1 peptide vaccine. The CDR3 DNA is TGTGCCAGCAGTCAGCCGGGACAGGGGAACTATGGCTACACCTTC. Its translation is CASSQPGQGNYGYTF.